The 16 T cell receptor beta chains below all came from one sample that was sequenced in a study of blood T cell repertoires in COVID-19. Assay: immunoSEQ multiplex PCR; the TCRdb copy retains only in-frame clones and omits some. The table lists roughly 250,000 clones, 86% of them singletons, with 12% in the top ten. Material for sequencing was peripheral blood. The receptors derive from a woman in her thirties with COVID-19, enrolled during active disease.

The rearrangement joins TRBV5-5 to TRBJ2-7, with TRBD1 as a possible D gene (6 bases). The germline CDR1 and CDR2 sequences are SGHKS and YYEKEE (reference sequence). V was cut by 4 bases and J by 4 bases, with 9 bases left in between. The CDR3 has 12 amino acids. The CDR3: CASSLQGYEQYF. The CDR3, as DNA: TGTGCCAGCAGCCTACAGGGTTACGAGCAGTACTTC. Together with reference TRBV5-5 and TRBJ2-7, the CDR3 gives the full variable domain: DAGVTQSPTHLIKTRGQQVTLRCSPISGHKSVSWYQQVLGQGPQFIFQYYEKEERGRGNFPDRFSARQFPNYSSELNVNALLLGDSALYLCASSLQGYEQYFGPGTRLTVT.

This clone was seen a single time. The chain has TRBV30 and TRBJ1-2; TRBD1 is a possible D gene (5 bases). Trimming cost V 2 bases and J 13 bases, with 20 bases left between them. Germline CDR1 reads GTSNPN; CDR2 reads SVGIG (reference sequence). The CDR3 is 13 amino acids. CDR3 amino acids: CAWSPGPGFACTF. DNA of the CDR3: TGTGCCTGGAGTCCGGGTCCAGGGTTTGCTTGCACCTTC.

Here the CDR3 reads CASSLNRETQYF. DNA of the CDR3: TGTGCCAGCAGTTTGAACAGAGAGACCCAGTACTTC. The J gene is TRBJ2-5, the V gene TRBV6-2 or TRBV6-3; no firm D call. The CDR3 length is 12 residues. Germline CDR1 MNHEY, CDR2 SVGEGT. Trimming stripped 4 bases from V and 4 bases from J, with 7 bases between.

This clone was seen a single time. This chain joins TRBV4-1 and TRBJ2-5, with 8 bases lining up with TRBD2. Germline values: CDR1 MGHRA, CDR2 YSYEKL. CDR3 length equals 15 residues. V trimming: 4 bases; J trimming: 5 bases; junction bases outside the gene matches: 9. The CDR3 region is CASSRPGLAVETQYF. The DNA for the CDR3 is TGCGCCAGCAGCCGCCCTGGACTAGCTGTGGAGACCCAGTACTTC.

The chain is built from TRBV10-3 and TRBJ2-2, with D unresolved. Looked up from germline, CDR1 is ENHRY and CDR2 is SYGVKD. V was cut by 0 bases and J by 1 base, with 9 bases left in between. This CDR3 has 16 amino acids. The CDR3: CAISESSLRNTGELFF. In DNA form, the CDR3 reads TGTGCCATCAGTGAGTCTTCTTTGCGGAACACCGGGGAGCTGTTTTTT.

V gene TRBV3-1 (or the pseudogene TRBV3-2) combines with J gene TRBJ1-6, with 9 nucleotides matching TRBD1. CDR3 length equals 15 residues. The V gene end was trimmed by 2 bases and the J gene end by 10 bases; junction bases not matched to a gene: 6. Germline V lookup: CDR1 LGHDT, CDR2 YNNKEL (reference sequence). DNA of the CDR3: TGTGCCAGCAGCCAACAGGGACAGGGCAACTCACCCCTCCACTTT. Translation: CASSQQGQGNSPLHF.

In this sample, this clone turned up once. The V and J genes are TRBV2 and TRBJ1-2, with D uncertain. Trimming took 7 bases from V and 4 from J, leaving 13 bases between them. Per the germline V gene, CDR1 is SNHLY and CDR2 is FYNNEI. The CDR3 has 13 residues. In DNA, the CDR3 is TGTGCCAGCATTGTGGAACAGCTCTATGGCTACACCTTC. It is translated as CASIVEQLYGYTF.

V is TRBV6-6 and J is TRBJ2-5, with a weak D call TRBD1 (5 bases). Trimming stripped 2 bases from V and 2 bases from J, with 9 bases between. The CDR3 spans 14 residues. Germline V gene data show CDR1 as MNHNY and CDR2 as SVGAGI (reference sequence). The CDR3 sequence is CASSYGASQETQYF. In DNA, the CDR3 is TGTGCCAGCAGTTACGGGGCATCTCAAGAGACCCAGTACTTC.

In DNA, the CDR3 is TGTGCCAGCAGACCGACAGGGGAAGGAACCGGGGAGCTGTTTTTT. This codes for CASRPTGEGTGELFF. V gene TRBV13 combines with J gene TRBJ2-2; 8 positions match TRBD1. This CDR3 has 15 amino acids. The junction had 8 bases not matched to a gene; V was cut back by 6 bases and J by 5 bases. Germline V gene sequence: CDR1 PRHDT, CDR2 FYEKMQ (reference sequence).

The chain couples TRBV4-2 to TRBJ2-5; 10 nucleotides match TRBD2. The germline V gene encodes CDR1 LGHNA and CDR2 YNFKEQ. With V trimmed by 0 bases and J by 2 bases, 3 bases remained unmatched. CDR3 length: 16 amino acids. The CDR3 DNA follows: TGTGCCAGCAGCCAAGATTGGACTAGCGGACAAGAGACCCAGTACTTC. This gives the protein CASSQDWTSGQETQYF.

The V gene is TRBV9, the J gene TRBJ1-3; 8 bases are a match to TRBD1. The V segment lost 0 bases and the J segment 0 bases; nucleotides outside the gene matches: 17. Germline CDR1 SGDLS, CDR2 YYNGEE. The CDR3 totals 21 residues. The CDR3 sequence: CASSVATKEGQVKFSGNTIYF. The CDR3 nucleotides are TGTGCCAGCAGCGTAGCTACAAAAGAGGGACAGGTCAAGTTCTCTGGAAACACCATATATTTT. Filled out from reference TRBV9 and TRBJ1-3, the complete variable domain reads DSGVTQTPKHLITATGQRVTLRCSPRSGDLSVYWYQQSLDQGLQFLIQYYNGEERAKGNILERFSAQQFPDLHSELNLSSLELGDSALYFCASSVATKEGQVKFSGNTIYFGEGSWLTVV.

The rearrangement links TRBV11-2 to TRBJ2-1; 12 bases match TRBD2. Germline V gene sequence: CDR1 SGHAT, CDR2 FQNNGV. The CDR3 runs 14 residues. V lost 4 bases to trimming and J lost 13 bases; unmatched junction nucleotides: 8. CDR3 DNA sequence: TGTGCCAGCAGCTCCACTAGCGGGGGGCCCTACCAGTTCTTC. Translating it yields CASSSTSGGPYQFF.

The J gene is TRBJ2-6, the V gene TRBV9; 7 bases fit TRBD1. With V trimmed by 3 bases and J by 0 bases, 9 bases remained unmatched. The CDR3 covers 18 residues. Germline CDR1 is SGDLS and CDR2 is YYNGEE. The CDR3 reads CASSAQLWTGSGANVLTF. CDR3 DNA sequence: TGTGCCAGCAGCGCCCAACTCTGGACAGGCTCTGGGGCCAACGTCCTGACTTTC. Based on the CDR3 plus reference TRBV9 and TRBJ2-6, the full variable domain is DSGVTQTPKHLITATGQRVTLRCSPRSGDLSVYWYQQSLDQGLQFLIQYYNGEERAKGNILERFSAQQFPDLHSELNLSSLELGDSALYFCASSAQLWTGSGANVLTFGAGSRLTVL.

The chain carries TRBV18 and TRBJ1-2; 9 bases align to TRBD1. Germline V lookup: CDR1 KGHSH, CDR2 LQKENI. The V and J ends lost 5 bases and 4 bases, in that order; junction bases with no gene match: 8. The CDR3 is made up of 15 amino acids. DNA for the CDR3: TGTGCCAGCTCATCACAGGGGGCGTCCGGCTATGGCTACACCTTC. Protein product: CASSSQGASGYGYTF.

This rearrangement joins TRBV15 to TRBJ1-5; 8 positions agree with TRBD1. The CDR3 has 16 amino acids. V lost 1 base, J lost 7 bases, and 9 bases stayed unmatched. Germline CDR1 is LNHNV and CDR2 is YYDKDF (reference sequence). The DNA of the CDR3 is TGTGCCACCAGCAGAGGGGGGTCAGGGGGCAGGCAGCCCCAGCATTTT. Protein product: CATSRGGSGGRQPQHF.

The DNA for the CDR3 is TGTGCCAGTAGTTATAGCGGGGTTAGGGATACGCAGTATTTT. Its protein product is CASSYSGVRDTQYF. This chain uses TRBV19 with TRBJ2-3; 8 nucleotides line up with TRBD2. The CDR3 is 14 amino acids. Trimming at V came to 5 bases and at J to 6 bases, leaving 7 bases not matched to a gene. Germline V CDR1 and CDR2: LNHDA, SQIVND (reference sequence). The full variable domain, completed using reference TRBV19 and TRBJ2-3, is DGGITQSPKYLFRKEGQNVTLSCEQNLNHDAMYWYRQDPGQGLRLIYYSQIVNDFQKGDIAEGYSVSREKKESFPLTVTSAQKNPTAFYLCASSYSGVRDTQYFGPGTRLTVL.